This T cell receptor (beta chain) was retrieved from a study of response to subunit inactivated influenza vaccine. Study-level findings and limits: Authors suggested each seasonal influenza vaccination recruits few new T cells.

TCRdb used MiXCR to reprocess the RT-PCR reads, holding one entry per CDR3 protein. The sample has more than 700,000 distinct CDR3 sequences; 21% are singletons. Worth noting for this clonotype: The target antigen is unknown.

Looked up from germline, CDR1 is MGHDK and CDR2 is SYGVNS. Trimming shortened V by 6 bases and J by 2 bases, and 11 bases separated the two germline ends. CDR3 length equals 14 residues. This TCR was sampled from a man over 45 who received an inactivated influenza vaccine. Sequences were derived from PBMCs from blood, sampled about 5 days after vaccination. The chain recombines TRBV25-1 with TRBJ1-5; TRBD1 might be the D (6 bases). For the CDR3, the DNA is TGTGCCAGCAGGGAAACAGGGCGCAATCAGCCCCAGCATTTT. Its translation: CASRETGRNQPQHF. The full variable domain, its missing parts supplied by reference TRBV25-1 and TRBJ1-5, is EADIYQTPRYLVIGTGKKITLECSQTMGHDKMYWYQQDPGMELHLIHYSYGVNSTEKGDLSSESTVSRIRTEHFPLTLESARPSHTSQYLCASRETGRNQPQHFGDGTRLSIL.